The subject of this entry is one T cell receptor beta chain. Its antigen is unknown. CDR3 size: 15 residues. V was trimmed by 1 base and J by 4 bases, leaving 11 bases between them. The germline V gene encodes CDR1 SGHNT and CDR2 YYREEE (reference sequence). The data stem from a study of cytomegalovirus exposure and HLA in healthy donors. 60 Vbeta and 13 Jbeta primers were used in PCR. Here immunoSEQ multiplex PCR was the method, and the copy in TCRdb shows in-frame clones only, minus some. The sample includes about 140,000 clones, approximately 80% of them seen just once. Findings of the study overall: Presence/absence results assume similar sequencing depth per donor, which may not hold. Among the most significant clusters, several appeared linked to common viral pathogens in a later analysis. Cytomegalovirus-associated status was assigned to 150 or so TCR beta chains. HLA allele associations emerged for under 20,000 TCR beta sequences in a later analysis, at 0.05 false discovery rate.

This receptor was obtained from a male donor in good health and CMV-seronegative. This sequence joins TRBV5-4 and TRBJ2-2, with D tentatively TRBD1 (6 bases). The material sequenced was PBMCs. CDR3 nucleotide sequence: TGTGCCAGCAGCTTGATGGGGGCAGGCACCGGGGAGCTGTTTTTT. It specifies CASSLMGAGTGELFF.